This T cell receptor (beta chain) was sequenced during a study of blood T cell repertoires in COVID-19. Whole-study context: PBMCs, B-cell-depleted T cells, or T cells were the source of the cDNA or gDNA that made up the material.

Germline CDR1 is MNHEY and CDR2 is SMNVEV (reference sequence). The CDR3 totals 13 residues. V lost 8 bases and J lost 6; bases outside the gene matches: 7. Measured with immunoSEQ multiplex PCR; TCRdb has only the in-frame clones, and not every one. The table has over 150,000 clones, around 80% seen once. The study drew participants aged about 18 to 89 years from 20 to 30 US areas. Sequenced material: PBMCs or T cells enriched from blood (not recorded which). The TCR originated in a woman aged 70 to 79 in a cohort exposed to, infected with or recovered from COVID-19 (not recorded which). The chain recombines TRBV27 with TRBJ1-2; 9 bases match TRBD1. In DNA form, the CDR3 reads TGTGCCAGCGGGCAACAGGGGGCGGATGGCTACACCTTC. Translating it yields CASGQQGADGYTF.